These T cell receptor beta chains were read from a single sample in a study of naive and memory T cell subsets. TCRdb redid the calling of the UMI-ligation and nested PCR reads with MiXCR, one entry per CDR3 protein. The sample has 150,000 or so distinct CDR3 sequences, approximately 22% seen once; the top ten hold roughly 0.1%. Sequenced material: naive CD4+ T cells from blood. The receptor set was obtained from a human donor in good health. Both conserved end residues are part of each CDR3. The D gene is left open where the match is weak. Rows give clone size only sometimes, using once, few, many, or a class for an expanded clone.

CDR3nt: TGCAGCGTTGAACGACAGAACCAAGAGACCCAGTACTTC; CDR3aa: CSVERQNQETQYF; j_gene: TRBJ2-5; d_gene: -; abundance: -; len: 13; v_gene: TRBV29-1
CDR3nt: TGTGCCAGCAGGCGGACAGGGGGCCAAGAGACCCAGTACTTC; CDR3aa: CASRRTGGQETQYF; j_gene: TRBJ2-5; d_gene: TRBD1; abundance: -; len: 14; v_gene: TRBV12-3/TRBV12-4
CDR3nt: TGTGCCAGCAGTCTACTAGCGGCAGGGGATACGCAGTATTTT; CDR3aa: CASSLLAAGDTQYF; j_gene: TRBJ2-3; d_gene: TRBD2; abundance: few; len: 14; v_gene: TRBV6-2/TRBV6-3
CDR3nt: TGTGCCTCCCGGGGGGCCCCACCGGGAATCAAAAACATTCAGTACTTC; CDR3aa: CASRGAPPGIKNIQYF; j_gene: TRBJ2-4; d_gene: -; abundance: few; len: 16; v_gene: TRBV6-6
CDR3nt: TGCGCCAGCAGCTTGACCCCAGTACTGCCCTCAGAGACCCAGTACTTC; CDR3aa: CASSLTPVLPSETQYF; j_gene: TRBJ2-5; d_gene: -; abundance: -; len: 16; v_gene: TRBV5-1
CDR3nt: TGTGCCAGCAGCTTCGAGGGAGGGGTGTCCTACAATGAGCAGTTCTTC; CDR3aa: CASSFEGGVSYNEQFF; j_gene: TRBJ2-1; d_gene: TRBD2; abundance: few; len: 16; v_gene: TRBV7-8
CDR3nt: TGCGCCAGCAGCTTGGGACTGTCAGATACGCAGTATTTT; CDR3aa: CASSLGLSDTQYF; j_gene: TRBJ2-3; d_gene: -; abundance: many; len: 13; v_gene: TRBV5-1
CDR3nt: TGCGCCAGCAGCTTGGTCCAGAATTCACCCCTCCACTTT; CDR3aa: CASSLVQNSPLHF; j_gene: TRBJ1-6; d_gene: -; abundance: few; len: 13; v_gene: TRBV5-1
CDR3nt: TGTGCCAGCATCAGGGGGCATCTCAATGAGCAGTTCTTC; CDR3aa: CASIRGHLNEQFF; j_gene: TRBJ2-1; d_gene: TRBD1; abundance: -; len: 13; v_gene: TRBV2
CDR3nt: TGCAGCGTTGCCTTGGGCCGCAATAATGAAAAACTGTTTTTT; CDR3aa: CSVALGRNNEKLFF; j_gene: TRBJ1-4; d_gene: -; abundance: many; len: 14; v_gene: TRBV29-1
CDR3nt: TGTGCCAGCAGTTACTCTCAGGCCCGCTCTGGGGCCAACGTCCTGACTTTC; CDR3aa: CASSYSQARSGANVLTF; j_gene: TRBJ2-6; d_gene: -; abundance: -; len: 17; v_gene: TRBV6-5
CDR3nt: TGTGCCAGCACCGGGACTACCATTCTTGACTTC; CDR3aa: CASTGTTILDF; j_gene: TRBJ2-7; d_gene: TRBD2; abundance: -; len: 11; v_gene: TRBV28
CDR3nt: TGCAGCGTTGCAAGGGGAAGAATCCTACAGGGGAACAGGAATGAGCAGTTCTTC; CDR3aa: CSVARGRILQGNRNEQFF; j_gene: TRBJ2-1; d_gene: TRBD1; abundance: few; len: 18; v_gene: TRBV29-1
CDR3nt: TGTGCCAGCAGTTCCCCGGGACAGAACACTGAAGCTTTCTTT; CDR3aa: CASSSPGQNTEAFF; j_gene: TRBJ1-1; d_gene: -; abundance: -; len: 14; v_gene: TRBV28
CDR3nt: TGTGCCAGCAGCTTAGATTTGGGAGGCGAGCAGTTCTTC; CDR3aa: CASSLDLGGEQFF; j_gene: TRBJ2-1; d_gene: -; abundance: few; len: 13; v_gene: TRBV7-2
CDR3nt: TGTGCCAGCAGTTACTCGACTGGGGCCAACGTCCTGACTTTC; CDR3aa: CASSYSTGANVLTF; j_gene: TRBJ2-6; d_gene: -; abundance: -; len: 14; v_gene: TRBV6-5
CDR3nt: TGCAGTGCTAGGATGGACTCCTACGAGCAGTACTTC; CDR3aa: CSARMDSYEQYF; j_gene: TRBJ2-7; d_gene: -; abundance: few; len: 12; v_gene: TRBV20-1
CDR3nt: TGTGCCAGCAGTTTATCTGGACAGGGCTTCGAGCAGTACTTC; CDR3aa: CASSLSGQGFEQYF; j_gene: TRBJ2-7; d_gene: TRBD1; abundance: -; len: 14; v_gene: TRBV27
CDR3nt: TGCAGTGCGCCAAAGGGCCCCAGTAAGACTGAAGCTTTCTTT; CDR3aa: CSAPKGPSKTEAFF; j_gene: TRBJ1-1; d_gene: -; abundance: -; len: 14; v_gene: TRBV20-1
CDR3nt: TGTGCCAGCACCGGTAGCAGGGGTGGTGAGCAGTTCTTC; CDR3aa: CASTGSRGGEQFF; j_gene: TRBJ2-1; d_gene: -; abundance: few; len: 13; v_gene: TRBV27
CDR3nt: TGTGCCACCAGCAGAGATGGAACACCGAGGGAGCCCCAGCATTTT; CDR3aa: CATSRDGTPREPQHF; j_gene: TRBJ1-5; d_gene: -; abundance: few; len: 15; v_gene: TRBV15
CDR3nt: TGTGCCAGCAGTTTCTGGGGCAACACCGGGGAGCTGTTTTTT; CDR3aa: CASSFWGNTGELFF; j_gene: TRBJ2-2; d_gene: -; abundance: many; len: 14; v_gene: TRBV27
CDR3nt: TGTGCCAGCAGGCTGGACAGGGTGGTGTGGAGCTATGGCTACACCTTC; CDR3aa: CASRLDRVVWSYGYTF; j_gene: TRBJ1-2; d_gene: TRBD1; abundance: few; len: 16; v_gene: TRBV28
CDR3nt: TGTGCTAGTGCCCCGGGACAGTACGAGCAGTACTTC; CDR3aa: CASAPGQYEQYF; j_gene: TRBJ2-7; d_gene: TRBD1; abundance: few; len: 12; v_gene: TRBV12-5
CDR3nt: TGTGCCAGCAGTTCGGGACCGTACAATCAGCCCCAGCATTTT; CDR3aa: CASSSGPYNQPQHF; j_gene: TRBJ1-5; d_gene: -; abundance: few; len: 14; v_gene: TRBV27
CDR3nt: TGCAGTGCTAGGGGGGCGGCCTTAGGGGTGAGCTCCTACGAGCAGTACTTC; CDR3aa: CSARGAALGVSSYEQYF; j_gene: TRBJ2-7; d_gene: -; abundance: -; len: 17; v_gene: TRBV20-1
CDR3nt: TGTGCCAGCAGCGTAGTTACTAGCGTTGATACGCAGTATTTT; CDR3aa: CASSVVTSVDTQYF; j_gene: TRBJ2-3; d_gene: TRBD2; abundance: many; len: 14; v_gene: TRBV9
CDR3nt: TGTGCCAGCAGTGACTGGAGCTCCTACAATGAGCAGTTCTTC; CDR3aa: CASSDWSSYNEQFF; j_gene: TRBJ2-1; d_gene: -; abundance: few; len: 14; v_gene: TRBV2
CDR3nt: TGTGCCAGCTCACCACGGGAGGAGCAGTTCTTC; CDR3aa: CASSPREEQFF; j_gene: TRBJ2-1; d_gene: -; abundance: -; len: 11; v_gene: TRBV18
CDR3nt: TGCAGCGTTGCGGGAGCGGTGGAGACCCAGTACTTC; CDR3aa: CSVAGAVETQYF; j_gene: TRBJ2-5; d_gene: -; abundance: few; len: 12; v_gene: TRBV29-1
CDR3nt: TGTGCCAGCAGTTCCCAGGGACAGGGTTACTACGAGCAGTACTTC; CDR3aa: CASSSQGQGYYEQYF; j_gene: TRBJ2-7; d_gene: TRBD1; abundance: few; len: 15; v_gene: TRBV28
CDR3nt: TGTGCCTGGAGTGCCACCGGGACAGGGGCCGTCCACGGGGAGCTGTTTTTT; CDR3aa: CAWSATGTGAVHGELFF; j_gene: TRBJ2-2; d_gene: TRBD1; abundance: -; len: 17; v_gene: TRBV30
CDR3nt: TGCGCCAGCAGCTTGGAGGGGGCGTATGAGCAGTTCTTC; CDR3aa: CASSLEGAYEQFF; j_gene: TRBJ2-1; d_gene: TRBD1; abundance: -; len: 13; v_gene: TRBV5-1
CDR3nt: TGTGCGGGAGGGGCAACTTTCACCGGGGAGCTGTTTTTT; CDR3aa: CAGGATFTGELFF; j_gene: TRBJ2-2; d_gene: TRBD2; abundance: -; len: 13; v_gene: TRBV28
CDR3nt: TGTGCCAGCAGCCTGGGACTCACCTCTGGGGCCAACGTCCTGACTTTC; CDR3aa: CASSLGLTSGANVLTF; j_gene: TRBJ2-6; d_gene: -; abundance: few; len: 16; v_gene: TRBV7-2
CDR3nt: TGCAGTGCTAGGGGTTGGACAGGCGACTCCTACGAGCAGTACTTC; CDR3aa: CSARGWTGDSYEQYF; j_gene: TRBJ2-7; d_gene: TRBD1; abundance: many; len: 15; v_gene: TRBV20-1
CDR3nt: TGTGCCAGCAGCAACACAAGGGACAGGGGAAAAGAGACCCAGTACTTC; CDR3aa: CASSNTRDRGKETQYF; j_gene: TRBJ2-5; d_gene: TRBD1; abundance: -; len: 16; v_gene: TRBV28
CDR3nt: TGTGCCAGCAGCCGACGAGCGGGAGGGCCGACAGATACGCAGTATTTT; CDR3aa: CASSRRAGGPTDTQYF; j_gene: TRBJ2-3; d_gene: TRBD2; abundance: -; len: 16; v_gene: TRBV3-1
CDR3nt: TGTGCCAGCAGAGAGTCCTTTTCCCAAGAGACCCAGTACTTC; CDR3aa: CASRESFSQETQYF; j_gene: TRBJ2-5; d_gene: -; abundance: few; len: 14; v_gene: TRBV12-3/TRBV12-4
CDR3nt: TGTGCCATCAGTGAGTCTGGGACAGGGACTACCTACGAGCAGTACTTC; CDR3aa: CAISESGTGTTYEQYF; j_gene: TRBJ2-7; d_gene: TRBD1; abundance: -; len: 16; v_gene: TRBV10-3
CDR3nt: TGCAGTGCCGTCTGGACAGCTAGCACAGATACGCAGTATTTT; CDR3aa: CSAVWTASTDTQYF; j_gene: TRBJ2-3; d_gene: -; abundance: -; len: 14; v_gene: TRBV20-1
CDR3nt: TGTGCCACTCGCCCGGGAACGCCACGCCGCACAGATACGCAGTATTTT; CDR3aa: CATRPGTPRRTDTQYF; j_gene: TRBJ2-3; d_gene: -; abundance: -; len: 16; v_gene: TRBV24-1
CDR3nt: TGTGCCAGCAGCTTATCCGGGACCTCATACAATGAGCAGTTCTTC; CDR3aa: CASSLSGTSYNEQFF; j_gene: TRBJ2-1; d_gene: -; abundance: -; len: 15; v_gene: TRBV7-9
CDR3nt: TGTGCCATCAGCCAGCGGGAATCCTCCTACGAGCAGTACTTC; CDR3aa: CAISQRESSYEQYF; j_gene: TRBJ2-7; d_gene: TRBD2; abundance: many; len: 14; v_gene: TRBV10-3
CDR3nt: TGCGCCAGCAGCTCGACACGCGGGGCGGGGGAGACCCAGTACTTC; CDR3aa: CASSSTRGAGETQYF; j_gene: TRBJ2-5; d_gene: -; abundance: -; len: 15; v_gene: TRBV5-1
CDR3nt: TGCGCCAGCAGCCAAACGGGAGGGCCCGGTGGCAATGAGCAGTTCTTC; CDR3aa: CASSQTGGPGGNEQFF; j_gene: TRBJ2-1; d_gene: TRBD2; abundance: -; len: 16; v_gene: TRBV4-3
CDR3nt: TGTGCCAGCAGTTCGGACAGGTTGGGGCAGTTCTTC; CDR3aa: CASSSDRLGQFF; j_gene: TRBJ2-1; d_gene: TRBD1; abundance: -; len: 12; v_gene: TRBV28
CDR3nt: TGCGCCAGCAGTGATGTGGGCCTGGCGCCCTACGAGCAGTACTTC; CDR3aa: CASSDVGLAPYEQYF; j_gene: TRBJ2-7; d_gene: -; abundance: few; len: 15; v_gene: TRBV10-2
CDR3nt: TGCAGCGTTAAGGCGGGAGTGGCAGATACGCAGTATTTT; CDR3aa: CSVKAGVADTQYF; j_gene: TRBJ2-3; d_gene: TRBD2; abundance: many; len: 13; v_gene: TRBV29-1
CDR3nt: TGTGCCAGCAGTATTAGGTTGACTGAAGCTTTCTTT; CDR3aa: CASSIRLTEAFF; j_gene: TRBJ1-1; d_gene: -; abundance: -; len: 12; v_gene: TRBV12-3/TRBV12-4
CDR3nt: TGTGCCATCAGTGTAGGACAGGGGGCCTACGAGCAGTACTTC; CDR3aa: CAISVGQGAYEQYF; j_gene: TRBJ2-7; d_gene: TRBD1; abundance: -; len: 14; v_gene: TRBV10-3
CDR3nt: TGCAGTGCTAGGACGACACTGAACACTGAAGCTTTCTTT; CDR3aa: CSARTTLNTEAFF; j_gene: TRBJ1-1; d_gene: -; abundance: -; len: 13; v_gene: TRBV20-1
CDR3nt: TGCGCCAGCAGCTTGGACGGCCATCAGGGGACCCAGTACTTC; CDR3aa: CASSLDGHQGTQYF; j_gene: TRBJ2-5; d_gene: -; abundance: -; len: 14; v_gene: TRBV5-1
CDR3nt: TGTGCCAGCAGTGAAGGGGGGCTTGTGGATGGCTACACCTTC; CDR3aa: CASSEGGLVDGYTF; j_gene: TRBJ1-2; d_gene: -; abundance: -; len: 14; v_gene: TRBV2
CDR3nt: TGTGCCAGTAAGCGTATAGCGGGAGTCCGTGAGACCCAGTACTTC; CDR3aa: CASKRIAGVRETQYF; j_gene: TRBJ2-5; d_gene: TRBD2; abundance: -; len: 15; v_gene: TRBV19